Listed here are 5 T cell receptor beta chains from one sample, sequenced in a study of PD-1 blockade in classical Hodgkin lymphoma. The assay was immunoSEQ multiplex PCR, and TCRdb's table has in-frame clones only and misses some. The data show around 7,600 clones, roughly 86% seen once. Every patient relapsed after autologous stem cell transplantation, and brentuximab vedotin exposure varied. The study isolated CD8+ T cells from thawed PBMCs by magnetic negative selection. This specimen consisted of CD8+ T cells from blood, obtained at baseline. The receptors derive from a human donor with classical Hodgkin lymphoma.

CDR3 sequence: CASSQDEGPGPLDEQYF. The CDR3 region has the DNA TGTGCCAGCAGCCAAGATGAGGGGCCGGGACCGTTGGACGAGCAGTACTTC. This chain uses TRBV4-2 with TRBJ2-7; D possibly matches TRBD1 or TRBD2 (5 bases each). V was trimmed by 0 bases and J by 5 bases, leaving 20 bases between them. CDR1 is LGHNA and CDR2 is YNFKEQ in the germline V gene. CDR3 length: 17 amino acids.

The gene calls are TRBV9 and TRBJ2-7, with 9 positions matching TRBD2. There are 15 residues in the CDR3. Germline CDR1 and CDR2: SGDLS and YYNGEE. With V trimmed by 0 bases and J by 3 bases, 4 bases remained unmatched. As DNA, the CDR3 is TGTGCCAGCAGCGTAGGGGGACTAGCCAACTACGAGCAGTACTTC. Translating it yields CASSVGGLANYEQYF. Full variable domain (missing parts from reference TRBV9 and TRBJ2-7): DSGVTQTPKHLITATGQRVTLRCSPRSGDLSVYWYQQSLDQGLQFLIQYYNGEERAKGNILERFSAQQFPDLHSELNLSSLELGDSALYFCASSVGGLANYEQYFGPGTRLTVT.

The chain combines TRBV6-1 with TRBJ1-2; D call uncertain. The CDR3 is made up of 11 amino acids. Trimming took off 6 bases at V and 7 bases at J, with 9 bases between the two ends. Germline CDR1 MNHNS, CDR2 SASEGT. CDR3 DNA: TGTGCCAGCAGGGTAGTGGGTGGCTACACCTTC. It yields the protein CASRVVGGYTF.

The J gene is TRBJ1-3, the V gene TRBV7-8; D possibly corresponds to TRBD1 (5 bases). This CDR3 is built from 17 residues. Germline lookup yields CDR1 SGHVS and CDR2 FQNEAQ. Trimming removed 5 bases from V and 2 bases from J, with 19 bases in between. CDR3 sequence (DNA): TGTGCCAGCAGCGCTGGGGTAGGCAGGGAGACTGGAAACACCATATATTTT. This encodes CASSAGVGRETGNTIYF.

The gene calls are TRBV29-1 and TRBJ2-7; D gene uncertain. Between the trimmed V and J ends, which lost 7 bases and 1 base, there was a span of 11 bases. CDR3 length: 12 amino acids. Germline V gene lookup returns CDR1 SQVTM and CDR2 ANQGSEA. The CDR3 here is CSATGLSYEQYF. The DNA of the CDR3 is TGCAGCGCTACTGGTCTTTCCTACGAGCAGTACTTC.